Each of the 12 T cell receptor beta chains below was sequenced from the same sample in a study of cytomegalovirus exposure and HLA in healthy donors. The PCR made use of 60 Vbeta and 13 Jbeta primers. Generated by immunoSEQ multiplex PCR, the TCRdb table keeps only in-frame clones and is missing some. The sample has about 110,000 clones; approximately 86% are singletons. Input material: PBMCs. The receptors originated from a man aged 35 to 55 in good health and CMV-seronegative.

The chain carries TRBV6-1 and TRBJ1-2; D is uncertain. CDR1 and CDR2 (germline): MNHNS, SASEGT. V was cut by 5 bases and J by 5 bases, with 9 bases left in between. CDR3 size: 12 residues. The CDR3, as DNA: TGTGCCAGCAGTCTACAGCCGTATGGCTACACCTTC. This encodes CASSLQPYGYTF.

This clone was detected only a few times. The genes are TRBV4-2 and TRBJ2-4, with a possible D match to TRBD2 (5 bases). The germline gives CDR1 LGHNA, CDR2 YNFKEQ. V was clipped by 1 base and J by 5 bases, with 12 bases between them. The CDR3 consists of 15 residues. CDR3 region: CASSQATGNQNIQYF. CDR3 sequence (DNA): TGTGCCAGCAGCCAAGCCACCGGGAATCAAAACATTCAGTACTTC.

The CDR3 region has the DNA TGTGCCAGCTCACCAGACAGGGGGCGTGACGGGGAGCTGTTTTTT. It translates to CASSPDRGRDGELFF. The chain is built from TRBV18 and TRBJ2-2, with 10 bases identical to TRBD1. The germline CDR1 and CDR2 sequences are KGHSH and LQKENI. After removal of 2 bases from V and 7 bases from J, the junction contained 4 bases not matched to a gene. This CDR3 spans 15 amino acids.

This clone was seen more than once but under ten times. CDR3: CASSVGQQALAYEQYF. The DNA of the CDR3 is TGTGCCAGCAGCGTAGGACAGCAAGCCTTAGCCTACGAGCAGTACTTC. The V and J genes are TRBV9 and TRBJ2-7; D perhaps matches TRBD1 (5 bases). Trimming stripped 0 bases from V and 2 bases from J, with 15 bases between. This CDR3 region has 16 residues. Germline V lookup: CDR1 SGDLS, CDR2 YYNGEE.

This chain links TRBV28 with TRBJ1-4, with 10 nucleotides matching TRBD1. The ends lost 3 bases at V and 8 bases at J; junction bases unmatched: 6. The CDR3 length is 15 residues. Germline CDR1 and CDR2: MDHEN and SYDVKM. CDR3: CASSLFGTGEEKLFF. The DNA for the CDR3 is TGTGCCAGCAGTTTGTTCGGGACAGGGGAGGAAAAACTGTTTTTT.

The rearrangement joins TRBV7-9 to TRBJ1-5; no reliable D call. The CDR3 sequence is 15 residues long. CDR1 and CDR2 from the germline V gene are SEHNR and FQNEAQ (reference sequence). Trimming left V 4 bases short and J 2 bases short, with 12 bases between. As DNA, the CDR3 is TGTGCCAGCAGCTCTTCGGGCGGGGGCAATCAGCCCCAGCATTTT. This codes for CASSSSGGGNQPQHF.

The V gene is TRBV18, the J gene TRBJ2-5; possible D gene TRBD1, 5 bases. Trimming left V 2 bases short and J 2 bases short, with 9 bases between. In germline, CDR1 is KGHSH, CDR2 LQKENI. The CDR3 has 14 residues. CDR3: CASSPETGQETQYF. The CDR3 region has the DNA TGTGCCAGCTCACCAGAAACAGGTCAAGAGACCCAGTACTTC.

This clone showed up just once. The V and J genes are TRBV5-1 and TRBJ1-1; TRBD1 matches at 8 bases. Germline V lookup: CDR1 SGHRS, CDR2 YFSETQ. With 4 bases clipped from V and 7 bases from J, the junction kept 9 bases outside the gene matches. This CDR3 spans 14 amino acids. The CDR3 loop reads CASSPDGQGFEAFF. The DNA for the CDR3 is TGCGCCAGCAGCCCAGATGGACAGGGATTTGAAGCTTTCTTT.

The CDR3 is CASSSRAGGNQPQHF. The CDR3 bases are TGTGCCAGCAGTTCCCGGGCAGGGGGCAATCAGCCCCAGCATTTT. The chain couples TRBV6-5 to TRBJ1-5, with D perhaps matching TRBD1 (6 bases). The CDR3 covers 15 residues. The V end was cut by 4 bases, the J end by 2 bases, with 12 bases between. Germline V lookup: CDR1 MNHEY, CDR2 SVGAGI.

J is TRBJ1-6 and V is TRBV4-1; D ambiguous. The CDR3 consists of 15 residues. CDR1 and CDR2 (germline): MGHRA, YSYEKL. Deletions cut 2 bases from V and 9 bases from J, with 14 bases between. The CDR3, as DNA: TGCGCCAGCAGCCAAAATCTCGCTACGGGTTCACCCCTCCACTTT. This sequence encodes CASSQNLATGSPLHF.

This chain links TRBV6-1 with TRBJ1-6; TRBD1 matches 7 bases. J gave up 10 bases and V 5 bases, and 11 bases lay outside the gene matches. CDR3 length equals 15 residues. The germline V gene has CDR1 MNHNS and CDR2 SASEGT. CDR3: CASSSADRAHSPLHF. The CDR3 DNA is TGTGCCAGCAGTTCAGCCGACAGGGCGCACTCACCCCTCCACTTT.

The chain couples TRBV15 to TRBJ2-1, with TRBD2 identical over 11 bases. The junction had 6 bases not matched to a gene; V was cut back by 5 bases and J by 0 bases. Germline-derived CDR1 and CDR2 are LNHNV and YYDKDF (reference sequence). The CDR3 is 17 residues long. CDR3 loop: CATSGRLAGRSYNEQFF. Written as DNA, the CDR3 is TGTGCCACCAGCGGCCGACTAGCGGGACGCTCCTACAATGAGCAGTTCTTC.